The 7 T cell receptor beta chains presented below share a single source sample, sequenced in a study of cytomegalovirus exposure and HLA in healthy donors. The PCR contained 60 Vbeta and 13 Jbeta primers. TCRdb's table, derived via immunoSEQ multiplex PCR, lists solely in-frame clones and lacks some. Its clone listing holds about 130,000 clones. The sequenced sample consisted of PBMCs. The receptors stem from a man in his late teens or twenties in good health and CMV-seronegative.

In regard to this clone: The junction differs from germline at one of its ends, possibly a read error. V is TRBV7-3 and J is TRBJ2-1, with D perhaps TRBD1 (6 bases). The germline gives CDR1 SGHTA, CDR2 FQGTGA. This CDR3 is built from 16 residues. For the CDR3, the DNA is TGTGCCAGCAGCTTAACCGGACAGATCTCCGACAATGAGCAGTTCTTC. Encoded protein: CASSLTGQISDNEQFF.

Here the CDR3 reads CASTTWGGAQPQHF. CDR3 bases: TGTGCCAGCACCACTTGGGGGGGCGCTCAGCCCCAGCATTTT. The V and J genes are TRBV28 and TRBJ1-5, with TRBD1 as a possible D gene (6 bases). The CDR3 extends over 14 amino acids. V was trimmed by 7 bases and J by 6 bases, leaving 16 bases between them. Germline CDR1 and CDR2: MDHEN and SYDVKM.

The chain uses TRBV5-6 and TRBJ1-5; 10 bases map to TRBD1. The length of the CDR3 is 13 residues. Unmatched junction bases numbered 3, after V lost 10 bases and J lost 2 bases. Germline loops: CDR1 SGHDT, CDR2 YYEEEE. The CDR3 nucleotides read TGTGCCTCAGGGACAGGGGGCAATCAGCCCCAGCATTTT. Amino acid sequence: CASGTGGNQPQHF.

The DNA of the CDR3 is TGTGCCTGGCGGGACTCGACGAACACCGGGGAGCTGTTTTTT. It encodes CAWRDSTNTGELFF. The chain links TRBV30 to TRBJ2-2; tentative D call: TRBD2 (6 bases). The CDR3 runs 14 residues. CDR1 and CDR2 from the germline V gene are GTSNPN and SVGIG (reference sequence). Trimming took 5 bases from V and 0 from J, leaving 10 bases between them. The complete variable domain, with remaining parts taken from reference TRBV30 and TRBJ2-2, reads SQTIHQWPATLVQPVGSPLSLECTVEGTSNPNLYWYRQAAGRGLQLLFYSVGIGQISSEVPQNLSASRPQDRQFILSSKKLLLSDSGFYLCAWRDSTNTGELFFGEGSRLTVL.

This chain connects TRBV5-1 to TRBJ2-5, with D tentatively TRBD2 (5 bases). V lost 4 bases, J lost 2 bases, and 15 bases lay in between. Germline V gene sequence: CDR1 SGHRS, CDR2 YFSETQ. The CDR3 totals 15 residues. CDR3 in amino acids: CASSRSPAGQETQYF. CDR3 nucleotide sequence: TGCGCCAGCAGCCGCTCGCCGGCGGGTCAAGAGACCCAGTACTTC.

The chain combines TRBV9 with TRBJ2-1; maybe TRBD2 (6 bases). Germline CDR1 reads SGDLS; CDR2 reads YYNGEE. This CDR3 region has 15 residues. Trimming left V 0 bases short and J 7 bases short, with 14 bases between. Here the CDR3 reads CASSVVAVHQNEQFF. CDR3 bases: TGTGCCAGCAGCGTAGTAGCGGTCCACCAGAATGAGCAGTTCTTC.

The chain joins TRBV29-1 to TRBJ2-7; D unresolved. Per germline, CDR1 SQVTM and CDR2 ANQGSEA. This CDR3 is 12 amino acids long. Trimming left V 6 bases short and J 0 bases short, with 9 bases between. Here the CDR3 DNA reads TGCAGCGTCGGTCGTGACTCCTACGAGCAGTACTTC. Translated, it gives CSVGRDSYEQYF.